This T cell receptor beta chain emerged from a study of T cell responses to AZD1222 COVID-19 vaccine. Clones were read by immunoSEQ multiplex PCR, and TCRdb kept only the in-frame ones, dropping some. The data contain about 82,000 clones, about four fifths of them singletons. This TCR was recovered from an adult who received the AZD1222 COVID-19 vaccine. Specimen: peripheral blood, collected 28 days after the second AZD1222 dose.

The CDR3 bases are TGTGCCAGCAGCCCCGGGGGACAGGGGTCAGAGACCCAGTACTTC. It is translated as CASSPGGQGSETQYF. J is TRBJ2-5 and V is TRBV7-2; 10 bases map to TRBD1. CDR1 and CDR2 from the germline V gene are SGHTA and FQGNSA. Trimming at V came to 5 bases and at J to 4 bases, leaving 7 bases not matched to a gene. This CDR3 is 15 amino acids long.